Listed here are 18 T cell receptor beta chains from one sample, sequenced in a study of blood T cells in healthy people across ages. It was with a sample-barcoded 5' primer and a J-beta primer mix that a second PCR of roughly 7 to 12 cycles was run. In TCRdb, the 5' RACE reads were re-called with MiXCR into one record per CDR3 protein. Among approximately 1.5 million distinct CDR3 sequences listed, approximately 39% were seen once. Sequencing used blood. These receptors were taken from a woman younger than 30 in good health.

The genes are TRBV4-3 and TRBJ2-7, with TRBD1 matching 8 bases. V shed 0 bases and J 4 bases; nucleotides not matched to a gene: 17. This CDR3 spans 19 amino acids. Germline V gene sequence: CDR1 LGHNA, CDR2 YSLEER. Here the CDR3 DNA reads TGCGCCAGCAGCCAAGATGCCCCCCACCCGGCGACAGGGGTTTACGAGCAGTACTTC. Its translation: CASSQDAPHPATGVYEQYF.

The genes are TRBV7-9 and TRBJ2-7, with TRBD1 matching 9 bases. Germline values: CDR1 SEHNR, CDR2 FQNEAQ (reference sequence). V was clipped by 7 bases and J by 3 bases; unmatched bases: 7. The CDR3 is made up of 14 amino acids. For the CDR3, the DNA is TGTGCCAGCATCCAAAGGGACAGGGACTACGAGCAGTACTTC. Its protein product is CASIQRDRDYEQYF. The whole variable domain, remainder taken from reference TRBV7-9 and TRBJ2-7, is DTGVSQNPRHKITKRGQNVTFRCDPISEHNRLYWYRQTLGQGPEFLTYFQNEAQLEKSRLLSDRFSAERPKGSFSTLEIQRTEQGDSAMYLCASIQRDRDYEQYFGPGTRLTVT.

A few counts support this clonotype. The chain recombines TRBV29-1 with TRBJ1-2, with D possibly TRBD1 on 5 matching bases. Germline CDR1 is SQVTM and CDR2 is ANQGSEA. The CDR3 runs 14 residues. V gave up 2 bases and J gave up 4 bases, with 14 bases separating them. The CDR3 reads CSVEWGLLRYGYTF. The CDR3 DNA reads TGCAGCGTTGAATGGGGACTCCTTCGCTATGGCTACACCTTC.

The J gene is TRBJ2-7, the V gene TRBV25-1, with D perhaps given as TRBD1 or TRBD2 (5 bases each). Trimming shortened V by 2 bases and J by 2 bases, and 16 bases separated the two germline ends. Germline V lookup: CDR1 MGHDK, CDR2 SYGVNS. There are 16 residues in the CDR3. CDR3 bases: TGTGCCAGCAGTGAAATAGCCGGGGCGCCGACCTACGAGCAGTACTTC. Translated, it gives CASSEIAGAPTYEQYF.

The chain uses TRBV10-3 and TRBJ2-1; TRBD2 agrees at 13 bases. Trimming removed 2 bases from V and 10 bases from J; junction bases left unmatched: 2. The CDR3 is 14 amino acids. CDR1 is ENHRY, CDR2 SYGVKD, per germline. The CDR3 bases are TGTGCCATCAGTGAGGGACTAGCGGGAGTGGAGCAGTTCTTC. This translates into CAISEGLAGVEQFF.

CDR3 loop: CSARDSNRGLTYGYTF. CDR3 bases: TGCAGTGCTAGGGATTCGAACAGGGGGCTTACCTATGGCTACACCTTC. The rearrangement uses TRBV20-1 and TRBJ1-2, with TRBD1 matching over 9 bases. The germline V gene encodes CDR1 DFQATT and CDR2 SNEGSKA (reference sequence). The CDR3 is 16 residues long. Trimming cost V 3 bases and J 4 bases; bases outside gene matches: 12.

This clonotype turned up a few times. V is TRBV7-2 and J is TRBJ1-5; perhaps TRBD1 as D (5 bases). Per germline, CDR1 SGHTA and CDR2 FQGNSA. V was clipped by 5 bases and J by 6 bases, with 11 bases between them. CDR3 length equals 13 residues. CDR3 loop: CASSPTRGQPQHF. CDR3 nucleotides: TGTGCCAGCAGCCCTACAAGGGGTCAGCCCCAGCATTTT.

This clonotype was counted between two and nine times. V usage is TRBV14 and J usage is TRBJ2-1; D might be TRBD2 (5 bases). The CDR3 consists of 14 residues. V was pared by 1 base and J by 13 bases, with 17 bases between. Per the germline V gene, CDR1 is SGHDN and CDR2 is FVKESK. CDR3 residues: CASSQVSWESLQFF. CDR3 nucleotides: TGTGCCAGCAGCCAAGTTAGTTGGGAGTCCTTACAGTTCTTC. Drawing the rest from reference TRBV14 and TRBJ2-1, the complete variable domain is EAGVTQFPSHSVIEKGQTVTLRCDPISGHDNLYWYRRVMGKEIKFLLHFVKESKQDESGMPNNRFLAERTGGTYSTLKVQPAELEDSGVYFCASSQVSWESLQFFGPGTRLTVL.

There are a few counts of this clonotype. The CDR3 nucleotides read TGTGCCAGCAGTTATCCAGGGTACAATGAGCAGTTCTTC. Protein: CASSYPGYNEQFF. V usage is TRBV6-5 and J usage is TRBJ2-1; possible D gene TRBD1, 5 bases. CDR1 is MNHEY and CDR2 is SVGAGI in the germline V gene. This CDR3 spans 13 amino acids. V lost 3 bases and J lost 4, with 7 bases in between.

This clonotype has a handful of counts. At one end the junction does not follow the germline gene, possibly because of a read error. The rearrangement links TRBV2 to TRBJ2-3; D is unclear. The length of the CDR3 is 13 residues. CDR1 is SNHLY and CDR2 is FYNNEI in the germline V gene. The CDR3 protein is CVSTLTGSDTQYF. CDR3 DNA sequence: TGTGTCAGCACTCTGACCGGGTCAGATACGCAGTATTTT.

The chain joins TRBV6-1 to TRBJ2-6, with 7 bases matching TRBD1. The CDR3 runs to 17 residues. Germline CDR1 is MNHNS and CDR2 is SASEGT. With V trimmed by 6 bases and J by 0 bases, 8 bases remained unmatched. CDR3 coding DNA: TGTGCCAGCAGACGCAGGGACAGCATCTCTGGGGCCAACGTCCTGACTTTC. It translates to CASRRRDSISGANVLTF.

The J gene is TRBJ1-6, the V gene TRBV27, with 7 bases that match TRBD1. CDR3 length: 18 amino acids. With V trimmed by 3 bases and J by 9 bases, 17 bases remained unmatched. Germline assignment: CDR1 MNHEY and CDR2 SMNVEV (reference sequence). The CDR3 DNA reads as TGTGCCAGCAGTTTCCGACCGACAGGGAATCCCGTTAGTTCACCCCTCCACTTT. Its protein product is CASSFRPTGNPVSSPLHF.

V usage is TRBV5-5 and J usage is TRBJ2-2; TRBD2 might be the D (6 bases). This CDR3 has 16 residues. The germline V gene has CDR1 SGHKS and CDR2 YYEKEE (reference sequence). V was clipped by 0 bases and J by 3 bases, with 12 bases between them. The CDR3 bases are TGTGCCAGCAGCTTGGTGCCGACTAGAGACACCGGGGAGCTGTTTTTT. It yields the protein CASSLVPTRDTGELFF.

V and J are TRBV4-1 and TRBJ1-5; D may be TRBD1 (5 bases). Trimming pared 1 base from V and 6 bases from J, leaving 13 bases between. Germline V gives CDR1 MGHRA, CDR2 YSYEKL. The length of the CDR3 is 15 residues. CDR3 nucleotide sequence: TGCGCCAGCAGCCAAGGCAGGGCGTTGGGTCAGCCCCAGCATTTT. Translation gives CASSQGRALGQPQHF.

Only a few counts were recorded for this clonotype. Being one base from a much bigger clone, this may be a read error. V is TRBV10-3 and J is TRBJ2-1, with no clear D. The CDR3 spans 14 residues. Trimming left V 3 bases short and J 13 bases short, with 19 bases between. The germline CDR1 and CDR2 sequences are ENHRY and SYGVKD. The CDR3 loop reads CAISEPPNQETQFF. CDR3 DNA: TGTGCCATCAGTGAACCGCCGAACCAAGAGACCCAGTTCTTC.

The J gene is TRBJ1-5, the V gene TRBV15, with TRBD1 as a possible D gene (6 bases). The V end lost 0 bases, the J end lost 7 bases, and 13 bases lay between the germline ends. The CDR3 contains 15 residues. CDR1 and CDR2 (germline): LNHNV, YYDKDF (reference sequence). The CDR3 nucleotides are TGTGCCACCAGCAGAGATACAGGGCTAGGCCAGCCCCAGCATTTT. Translating gives CATSRDTGLGQPQHF.

The rearrangement links TRBV25-1 to TRBJ1-4, with D possibly TRBD1 on 6 matching bases. V gave up 2 bases and J gave up 11 bases, with 12 bases separating them. Germline V gene lookup returns CDR1 MGHDK and CDR2 SYGVNS. The CDR3 spans 13 residues. For the CDR3, the DNA is TGTGCCAGCAGTGAAACAGGGTTAAGGAAACTGTTTTTT. It is translated as CASSETGLRKLFF. The full variable domain, in which reference TRBV25-1 and TRBJ1-4 provide the parts outside the CDR3, is EADIYQTPRYLVIGTGKKITLECSQTMGHDKMYWYQQDPGMELHLIHYSYGVNSTEKGDLSSESTVSRIRTEHFPLTLESARPSHTSQYLCASSETGLRKLFFGSGTQLSVL.

In this sample, this clonotype turned up a few times. The chain has TRBV20-1 and TRBJ1-1; 9 positions agree with TRBD1. Trimming cost V 6 bases and J 10 bases; bases outside gene matches: 9. Per the germline V gene, CDR1 is DFQATT and CDR2 is SNEGSKA (reference sequence). This CDR3 comprises 12 residues. This CDR3 reads CSAAGTGIPAFF. The CDR3 coding sequence is TGCAGTGCAGCCGGGACAGGGATCCCAGCTTTCTTT.